These 4 T cell receptor beta chains came from one sample sequenced in a study of vaccination and CD4 T cells after COVID-19. Antigens for these TCRs are unknown. An Oncomine TCR Beta short-read assay was used to sequence the DNA from cultured CD4+ T cells. TCRdb re-derived calls from the PCR reads in MiXCR, one entry per CDR3 protein. The sample consists of about 15,000 distinct CDR3 sequences, 26% of them appearing once. Described treatment: roughly 10-day PBMC culture with coronavirus spike peptide pools or control peptides (ViraFEST assay). Sequenced: cultured CD4+ T cells from blood. The receptors derive from a human donor with COVID-19.

J is TRBJ2-2 and V is TRBV2; TRBD2 agrees at 8 bases. Germline CDR1 is SNHLY and CDR2 is FYNNEI. With 5 bases clipped from V and 1 base from J, the junction kept 3 bases outside the gene matches. This CDR3 comprises 15 residues. CDR3 bases: TGTGCCAGCAGTCTAACTAGCGGGAACACCGGGGAGCTGTTTTTT. Translating it yields CASSLTSGNTGELFF.

The chain links TRBV10-3 to TRBJ2-6; D unclear. V was trimmed by 3 bases and J by 2 bases, leaving 8 bases between them. The CDR3 is 15 residues long. Germline assignment: CDR1 ENHRY and CDR2 SYGVKD. The CDR3 nucleotides read TGTGCCATCAGTGAAGGTTTGGCTGGGGCCAACGTCCTGACTTTC. Its protein is CAISEGLAGANVLTF.

The table lists this clonotype with a few counts. The chain couples TRBV7-9 to TRBJ1-2, with TRBD1 as a possible D gene (6 bases). Germline values: CDR1 SEHNR, CDR2 FQNEAQ (reference sequence). This CDR3 spans 15 amino acids. The V end was cut by 5 bases, the J end by 0 bases, with 13 bases between. CDR3 coding DNA: TGTGCCAGCAGCGTGGGGGAGGGGGCTAACTATGGCTACACCTTC. This gives the protein CASSVGEGANYGYTF.

This clonotype was counted only a few times. The genes are TRBV7-2 and TRBJ2-1, with 10 bases identical to TRBD2. Germline V CDR1 and CDR2: SGHTA, FQGNSA. CDR3 length: 17 residues. J lost 4 bases, V lost 1 base, and 7 bases had no gene match. CDR3 bases: TGTGCCAGCAGCTTAGGAGCGGGGGGGCGGGGTTACAATGAGCAGTTCTTC. Protein sequence: CASSLGAGGRGYNEQFF.